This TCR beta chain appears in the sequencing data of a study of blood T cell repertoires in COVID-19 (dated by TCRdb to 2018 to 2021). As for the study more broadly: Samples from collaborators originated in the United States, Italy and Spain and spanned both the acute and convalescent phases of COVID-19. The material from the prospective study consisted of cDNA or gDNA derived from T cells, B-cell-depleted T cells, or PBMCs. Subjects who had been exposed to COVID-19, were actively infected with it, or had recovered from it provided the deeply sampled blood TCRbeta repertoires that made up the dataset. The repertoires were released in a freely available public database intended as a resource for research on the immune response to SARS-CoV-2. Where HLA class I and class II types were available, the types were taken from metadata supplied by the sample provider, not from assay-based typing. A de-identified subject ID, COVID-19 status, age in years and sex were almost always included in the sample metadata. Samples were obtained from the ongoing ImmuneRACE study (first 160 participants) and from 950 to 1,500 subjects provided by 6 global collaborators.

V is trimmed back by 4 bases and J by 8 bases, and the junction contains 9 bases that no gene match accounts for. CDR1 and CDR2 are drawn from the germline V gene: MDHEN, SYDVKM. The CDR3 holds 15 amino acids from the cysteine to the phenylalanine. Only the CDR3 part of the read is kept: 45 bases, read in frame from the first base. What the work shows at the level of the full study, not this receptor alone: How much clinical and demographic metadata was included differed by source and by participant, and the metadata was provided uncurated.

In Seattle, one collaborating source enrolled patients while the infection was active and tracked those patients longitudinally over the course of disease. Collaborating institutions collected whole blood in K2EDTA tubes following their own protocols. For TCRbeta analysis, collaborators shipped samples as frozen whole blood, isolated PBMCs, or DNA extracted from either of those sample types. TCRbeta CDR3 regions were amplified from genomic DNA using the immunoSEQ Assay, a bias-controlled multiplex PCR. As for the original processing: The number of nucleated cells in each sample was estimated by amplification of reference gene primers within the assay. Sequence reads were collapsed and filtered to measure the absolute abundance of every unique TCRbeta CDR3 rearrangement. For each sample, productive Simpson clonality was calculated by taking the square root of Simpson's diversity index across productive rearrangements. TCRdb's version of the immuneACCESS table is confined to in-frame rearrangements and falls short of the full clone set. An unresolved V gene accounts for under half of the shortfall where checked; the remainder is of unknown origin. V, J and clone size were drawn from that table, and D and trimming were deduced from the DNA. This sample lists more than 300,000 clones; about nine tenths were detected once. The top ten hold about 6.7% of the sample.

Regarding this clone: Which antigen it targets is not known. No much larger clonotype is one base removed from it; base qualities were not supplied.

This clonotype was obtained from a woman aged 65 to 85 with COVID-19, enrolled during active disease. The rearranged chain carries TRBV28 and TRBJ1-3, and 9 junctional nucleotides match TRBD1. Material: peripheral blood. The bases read TGTGCCAGCAGTTCTCCCGGGACAGGGATAGACACCATATATTTT. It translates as CASSSPGTGIDTIYF.